The 5 T cell receptor beta chains reported below all come from one sample, sequenced in a study of blood T cell repertoires in COVID-19. Clones were sequenced by immunoSEQ multiplex PCR, and TCRdb holds only the in-frame ones, with some missing. The repertoire consists of about 100,000 clones, with roughly 84% occurring once and the leading ten covering around 13%. Sequencing used peripheral blood. These TCRs come from a woman aged 55-70 years in a cohort sampled during active or convalescent COVID-19.

The J gene is TRBJ1-2, the V gene TRBV9; D gene ambiguous. The germline CDR1 and CDR2 sequences are SGDLS and YYNGEE. Trimming pared 0 bases from V and 1 base from J, leaving 10 bases between. There are 15 residues in the CDR3. The CDR3 spells CASSVATGNNYGYTF. The DNA for the CDR3 is TGTGCCAGCAGCGTAGCTACCGGGAATAACTATGGCTACACCTTC. Full variable domain (remainder filled in from reference TRBV9 and TRBJ1-2): DSGVTQTPKHLITATGQRVTLRCSPRSGDLSVYWYQQSLDQGLQFLIQYYNGEERAKGNILERFSAQQFPDLHSELNLSSLELGDSALYFCASSVATGNNYGYTFGSGTRLTVV.

This CDR3 reads CASSLTPGGRTGELFF. The DNA for the CDR3 is TGTGCCAGCAGCCTTACTCCAGGGGGGCGCACCGGGGAGCTGTTTTTT. The genes are TRBV5-5 and TRBJ2-2; TRBD1 is a possible D gene (7 bases). CDR3 length: 16 residues. Germline values: CDR1 SGHKS, CDR2 YYEKEE (reference sequence). V lost 4 bases and J 4 bases, leaving 17 bases between the germline ends.

The J gene is TRBJ2-2, the V gene TRBV5-6; 8 bases are shared with TRBD2. CDR3 length: 15 amino acids. V lost 0 bases to trimming and J lost 7 bases; unmatched junction nucleotides: 5. CDR1 and CDR2 (germline): SGHDT, YYEEEE. CDR3 nucleotides: TGTGCCAGCAGCTTGGGACGGACTAGCCGCGGGGAGCTGTTTTTT. Protein product: CASSLGRTSRGELFF.

This sequence joins TRBV5-1 and TRBJ1-5, with 7 positions matching TRBD1. The germline V gene has CDR1 SGHRS and CDR2 YFSETQ. V lost 0 bases, J lost 6 bases, and 6 bases stayed unmatched. The length of the CDR3 is 15 residues. The CDR3 sequence is CASSLEGAILQPQHF. In DNA, the CDR3 is TGCGCCAGCAGCTTGGAGGGGGCGATCCTTCAGCCCCAGCATTTT. The full variable domain, rest sourced from reference TRBV5-1 and TRBJ1-5, is KAGVTQTPRYLIKTRGQQVTLSCSPISGHRSVSWYQQTPGQGLQFLFEYFSETQRNKGNFPGRFSGRQFSNSRSEMNVSTLELGDSALYLCASSLEGAILQPQHFGDGTRLSIL.

The chain uses TRBV10-1 and TRBJ1-1, with D hard to call. The germline V and J ends were trimmed by 3 bases and 5 bases, with 16 bases remaining between them. The germline V gene encodes CDR1 WNHNN and CDR2 SYGVQD (reference sequence). The CDR3 sequence is 15 residues long. CDR3 amino acids: CASSESAARGTEAFF. The DNA for the CDR3 is TGCGCCAGCAGTGAATCGGCGGCGCGAGGAACTGAAGCTTTCTTT.